This T cell receptor (beta chain) was documented in a study of radiation and T cells in renal cell carcinoma. The time point was: baseline pretreatment blood. Noted treatment: 15 Gy SBRT to primary tumor, nephrectomy 4 weeks later. Sequenced by immunoSEQ multiplex PCR; TCRdb stores in-frame clones only, minus some. The sample includes approximately 110,000 clones, around 84% of them seen just once. V lost 5 bases, J lost 3 bases, and 10 bases stayed unmatched. The CDR3 loop spans 15 amino acids. Germline assignment: CDR1 ENHRY and CDR2 SYGVKD. V and J are TRBV10-3 and TRBJ2-7, with 7 bases aligning to TRBD1. The sample was blood, taken from a patient whose treatment included radiotherapy and nephrectomy. The clonotype originates from an older woman with renal cell carcinoma. The chain's CDR3 is CAISTVEGANYEQYF. Here the CDR3 DNA reads TGTGCCATCAGTACCGTAGAGGGGGCGAACTACGAGCAGTACTTC.